Only a few counts were recorded for the clone carrying this TCR beta chain. Described treatment: therapeutic diphenylcyclopropenone sensitization with weekly scalp DPC. Individual cDNA molecules had unique molecular identifiers attached to them by the library. TCRdb reprocessed the reads via MiXCR and lists one record per CDR3 protein. The sample holds around 5,300 distinct CDR3 sequences, roughly 53% seen once. The data were taken from a study of human T cells and chemical hapten exposure. The TCR sequence derives from an adult with alopecia areata. Some clones in this sample may be carry-over from other donors' samples. This table probably holds off-target reads from a library built for another chain. The specimen comprised whole blood, sampled before DPC sensitization or 2, 6, or about 24 weeks after (not recorded which).

The CDR3 reads CASRCPGTGARNTGELFF. CDR3 coding DNA: TGTGCAAGTCGCTGTCCCGGGACAGGGGCGCGGAACACCGGGGAGCTGTTTTTT. The genes are TRBV12-2 and TRBJ2-2; no check of the table's D call, TRBD1, against the DNA was made. TRBV12-2 constitutes a pseudogene. The CDR3 covers 18 residues.